The source of this TCR beta chain is a study of T cell responses to AZD1222 COVID-19 vaccine. General study findings and limits: Spike-spanning, vaccine-associated CD4 TCRs were dominant at 160-218 and 743-854.

Germline assignment: CDR1 SGHRS and CDR2 YFSETQ. V dropped 0 bases and J dropped 0 bases, with 10 bases sitting between them. The CDR3 has 16 residues. In the case of this clone: What it binds is not known.

The table came from immunoSEQ multiplex PCR; TCRdb's copy has only in-frame clones and leaves some out. In the table there are about 170,000 clones, 80% to 95% of which are singletons. The rearrangement joins TRBV5-1 to TRBJ2-1; maybe TRBD1 (5 bases). This TCR was sampled from an adult in good health. Sequenced here: peripheral blood, sampled on day 0 of AZD1222 vaccination. This CDR3 is CASSLEGVSSYNEQFF. CDR3 sequence (DNA): TGCGCCAGCAGCTTGGAAGGGGTAAGCTCCTACAATGAGCAGTTCTTC. The full variable domain, completed using reference TRBV5-1 and TRBJ2-1, is KAGVTQTPRYLIKTRGQQVTLSCSPISGHRSVSWYQQTPGQGLQFLFEYFSETQRNKGNFPGRFSGRQFSNSRSEMNVSTLELGDSALYLCASSLEGVSSYNEQFFGPGTRLTVL.